The clone carrying this TCR beta chain was counted at least ten times. The CDR3 length is 15 residues. Per germline, CDR1 DFQATT and CDR2 SNEGSKA (reference sequence). With 1 base clipped from V and 5 bases from J, the junction kept 9 bases outside the gene matches. This sample stems from a study of T cells of healthy individuals. TCRdb redid the calling of the 5' RACE reads with MiXCR, one entry per CDR3 protein. The data show about 82,000 distinct CDR3 sequences, about 5.5% seen once. This receptor was obtained from a female donor in good health. The chain joins TRBV20-1 to TRBJ2-7; 9 bases fit TRBD2. The CDR3 DNA sequence: TGCAGTGCTAGAGTGGTCGGCGGGAGGGCGCACGAGCAGTACTTC. Protein sequence: CSARVVGGRAHEQYF.